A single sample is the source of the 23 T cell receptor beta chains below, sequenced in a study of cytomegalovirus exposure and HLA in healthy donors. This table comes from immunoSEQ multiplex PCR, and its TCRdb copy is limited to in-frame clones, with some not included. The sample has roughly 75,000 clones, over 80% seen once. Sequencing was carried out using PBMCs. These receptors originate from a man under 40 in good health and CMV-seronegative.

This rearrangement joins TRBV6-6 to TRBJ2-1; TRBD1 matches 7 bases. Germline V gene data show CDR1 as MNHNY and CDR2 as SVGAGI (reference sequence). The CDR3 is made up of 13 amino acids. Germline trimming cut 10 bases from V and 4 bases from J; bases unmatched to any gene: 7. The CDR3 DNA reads TGTGCCACCCGAGGGGGCCAGTACAATGAGCAGTTCTTC. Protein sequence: CATRGGQYNEQFF.

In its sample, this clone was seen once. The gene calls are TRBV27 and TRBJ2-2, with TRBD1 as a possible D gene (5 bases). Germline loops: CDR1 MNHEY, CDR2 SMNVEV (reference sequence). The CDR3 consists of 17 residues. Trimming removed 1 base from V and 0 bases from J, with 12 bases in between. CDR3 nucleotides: TGTGCCAGCAGTTTATATTTTGGCAGGGCGAACACCGGGGAGCTGTTTTTT. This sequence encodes CASSLYFGRANTGELFF.

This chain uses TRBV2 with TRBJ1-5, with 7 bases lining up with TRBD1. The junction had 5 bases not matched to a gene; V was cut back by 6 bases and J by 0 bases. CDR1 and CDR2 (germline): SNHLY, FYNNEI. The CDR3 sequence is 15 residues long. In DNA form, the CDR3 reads TGTGCCAGCAGGAACAGGGGACTTAGCAATCAGCCCCAGCATTTT. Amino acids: CASRNRGLSNQPQHF.

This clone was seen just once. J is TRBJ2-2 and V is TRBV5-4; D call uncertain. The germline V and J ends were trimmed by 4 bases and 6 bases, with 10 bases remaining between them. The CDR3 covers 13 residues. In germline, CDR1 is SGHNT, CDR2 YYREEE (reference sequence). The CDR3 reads CASSRNEAGELFF. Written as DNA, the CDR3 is TGTGCCAGCAGCCGCAACGAGGCCGGGGAGCTGTTTTTT.

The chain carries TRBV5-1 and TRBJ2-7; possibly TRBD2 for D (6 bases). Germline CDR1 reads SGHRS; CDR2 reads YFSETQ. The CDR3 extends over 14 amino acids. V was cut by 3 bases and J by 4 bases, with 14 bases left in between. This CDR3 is CASSWDGGSYEQYF. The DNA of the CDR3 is TGCGCCAGCAGCTGGGACGGAGGGTCTTACGAGCAGTACTTC.

The CDR3 reads CAIRDRNREDTEAFF. The CDR3 DNA follows: TGTGCCATCAGAGACAGGAATCGAGAGGACACTGAAGCTTTCTTT. The chain uses TRBV10-3 and TRBJ1-1; D possibly corresponds to TRBD1 (6 bases). There are 15 residues in the CDR3. V was clipped by 6 bases and J by 3 bases, with 17 bases between them. Germline CDR1 reads ENHRY; CDR2 reads SYGVKD.

CDR3 in amino acids: CASGEAGGYTEAFF. For the CDR3, the DNA is TGTGCTAGTGGTGAAGCAGGGGGATACACTGAAGCTTTCTTT. The gene calls are TRBV12-5 and TRBJ1-1; the match to TRBD1 covers 7 bases. Germline V CDR1 and CDR2: LGHNT, FRNRAP. V was pared by 5 bases and J by 3 bases, with 6 bases of the junction left unmatched. This CDR3 is 14 amino acids long.

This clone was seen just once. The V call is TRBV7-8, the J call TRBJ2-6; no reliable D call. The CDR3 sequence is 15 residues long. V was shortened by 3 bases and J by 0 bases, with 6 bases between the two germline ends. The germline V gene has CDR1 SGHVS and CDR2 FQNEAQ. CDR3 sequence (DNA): TGTGCCAGCAGCTTGAAGAGCTCTGGGGCCAACGTCCTGACTTTC. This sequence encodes CASSLKSSGANVLTF.

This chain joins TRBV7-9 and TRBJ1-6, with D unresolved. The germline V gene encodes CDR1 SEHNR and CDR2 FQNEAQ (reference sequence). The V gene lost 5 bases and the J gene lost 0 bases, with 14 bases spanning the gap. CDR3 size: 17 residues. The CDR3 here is CASSPGTRSSYNSPLHF. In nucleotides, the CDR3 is TGTGCCAGCAGCCCTGGTACTCGGTCCTCCTATAATTCACCCCTCCACTTT.

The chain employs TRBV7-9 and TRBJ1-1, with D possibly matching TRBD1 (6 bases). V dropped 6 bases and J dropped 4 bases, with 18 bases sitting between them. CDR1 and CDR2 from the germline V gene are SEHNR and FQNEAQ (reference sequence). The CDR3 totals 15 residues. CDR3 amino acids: CASRSPRGQGTEAFF. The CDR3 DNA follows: TGTGCCAGCAGATCCCCCAGGGGTCAGGGCACTGAAGCTTTCTTT.

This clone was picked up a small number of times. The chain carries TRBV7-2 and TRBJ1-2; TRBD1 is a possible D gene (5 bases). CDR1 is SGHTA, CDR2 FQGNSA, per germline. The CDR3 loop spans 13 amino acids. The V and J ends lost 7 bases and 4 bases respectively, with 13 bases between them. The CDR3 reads CASKAGVGYGYTF. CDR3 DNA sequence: TGTGCCAGCAAGGCGGGGGTGGGCTATGGCTACACCTTC.

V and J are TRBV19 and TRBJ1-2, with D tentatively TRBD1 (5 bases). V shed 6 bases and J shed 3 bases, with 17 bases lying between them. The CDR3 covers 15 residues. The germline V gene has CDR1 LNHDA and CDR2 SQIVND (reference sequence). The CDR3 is CASREAFGGYYGYTF. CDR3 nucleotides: TGTGCCAGTAGAGAGGCTTTCGGGGGATACTATGGCTACACCTTC.

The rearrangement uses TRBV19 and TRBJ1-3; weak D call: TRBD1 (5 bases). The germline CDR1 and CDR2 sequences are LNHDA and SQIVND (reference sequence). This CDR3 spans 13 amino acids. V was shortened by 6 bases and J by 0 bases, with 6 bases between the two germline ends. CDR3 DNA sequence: TGTGCCAGTAGCGACAGCTCTGGAAACACCATATATTTT. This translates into CASSDSSGNTIYF. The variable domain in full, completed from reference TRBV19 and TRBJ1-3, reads DGGITQSPKYLFRKEGQNVTLSCEQNLNHDAMYWYRQDPGQGLRLIYYSQIVNDFQKGDIAEGYSVSREKKESFPLTVTSAQKNPTAFYLCASSDSSGNTIYFGEGSWLTVV.

The CDR3 DNA follows: TGTGCCAGCAGGACGGATAACGAGGCTGAAGCTTTCTTT. This sequence encodes CASRTDNEAEAFF. This sequence joins TRBV7-3 and TRBJ1-1, with unresolved D. V gave up 6 bases and J gave up 6 bases, with 14 bases separating them. The CDR3 spans 13 residues. From germline, CDR1 is SGHTA and CDR2 FQGTGA.

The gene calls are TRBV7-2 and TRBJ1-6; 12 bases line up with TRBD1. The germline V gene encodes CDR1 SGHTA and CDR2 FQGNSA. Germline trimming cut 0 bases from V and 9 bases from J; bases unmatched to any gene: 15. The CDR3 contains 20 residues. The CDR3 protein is CASSLAGTGGPHALGSPLHF. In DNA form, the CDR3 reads TGTGCCAGCAGCTTAGCCGGGACAGGGGGCCCACATGCCCTAGGTTCACCCCTCCACTTT.

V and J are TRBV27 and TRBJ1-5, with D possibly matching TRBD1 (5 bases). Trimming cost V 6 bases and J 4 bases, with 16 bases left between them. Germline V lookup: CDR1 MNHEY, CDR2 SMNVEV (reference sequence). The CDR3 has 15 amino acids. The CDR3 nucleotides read TGTGCCAGCAGCTTAATGGCAGGGCAAAATCAGCCCCAGCATTTT. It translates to CASSLMAGQNQPQHF.

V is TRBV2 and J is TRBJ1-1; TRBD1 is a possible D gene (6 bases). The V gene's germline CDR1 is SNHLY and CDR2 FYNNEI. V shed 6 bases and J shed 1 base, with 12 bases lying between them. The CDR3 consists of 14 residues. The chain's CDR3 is CASRAPGQNTEAFF. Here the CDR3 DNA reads TGTGCCAGCAGGGCCCCGGGACAGAACACTGAAGCTTTCTTT.

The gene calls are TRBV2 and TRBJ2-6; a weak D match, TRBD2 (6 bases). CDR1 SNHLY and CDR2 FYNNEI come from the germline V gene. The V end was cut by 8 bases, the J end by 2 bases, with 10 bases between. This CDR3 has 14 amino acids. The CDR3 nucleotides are TGTGCCAGCGCTGGGGGGACTGGGGCCAACGTCCTGACTTTC. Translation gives CASAGGTGANVLTF.

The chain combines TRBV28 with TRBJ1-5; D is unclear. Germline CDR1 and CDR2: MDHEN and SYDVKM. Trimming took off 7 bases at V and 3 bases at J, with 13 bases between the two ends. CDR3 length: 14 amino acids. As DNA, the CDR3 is TGTGCCAGCATGGTTCAGAAGATCAATCAGCCCCAGCATTTT. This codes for CASMVQKINQPQHF.

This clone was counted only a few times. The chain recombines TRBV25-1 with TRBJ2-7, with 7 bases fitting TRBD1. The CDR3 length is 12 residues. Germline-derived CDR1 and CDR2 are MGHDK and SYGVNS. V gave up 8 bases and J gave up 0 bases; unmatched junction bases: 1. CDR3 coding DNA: TGTGCCAGCCGGGACAGCTCCTACGAGCAGTACTTC. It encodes CASRDSSYEQYF.

The CDR3 loop is CASRPGQWQKGYTF. CDR3 in DNA: TGTGCCAGCAGACCGGGACAGTGGCAGAAGGGCTACACCTTC. The chain uses TRBV6-5 and TRBJ1-2; 7 positions match TRBD1. V shed 6 bases, J shed 8 bases, and the junction held 12 bases outside the gene matches. From germline, CDR1 is MNHEY and CDR2 SVGAGI. The CDR3 has 14 residues.

CDR3: CASSTDRAGELFF. CDR3 bases: TGTGCCAGCTCAACGGACAGGGCCGGGGAGCTGTTTTTT. The chain is built from TRBV18 and TRBJ2-2; 8 bases are shared with TRBD1. Germline V gene lookup returns CDR1 KGHSH and CDR2 LQKENI. This CDR3 region has 13 residues. After removal of 5 bases from V and 6 bases from J, the junction contained 2 bases not matched to a gene. Complete variable domain (other parts from reference TRBV18 and TRBJ2-2): NAGVMQNPRHLVRRRGQEARLRCSPMKGHSHVYWYRQLPEEGLKFMVYLQKENIIDESGMPKERFSAEFPKEGPSILRIQQVVRGDSAAYFCASSTDRAGELFFGEGSRLTVL.

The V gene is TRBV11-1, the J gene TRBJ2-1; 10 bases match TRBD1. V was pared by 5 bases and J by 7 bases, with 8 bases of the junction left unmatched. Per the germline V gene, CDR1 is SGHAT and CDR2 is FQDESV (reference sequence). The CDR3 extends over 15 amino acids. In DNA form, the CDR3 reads TGTGCCAGCAGCCCTTGGACAGGGGGGGAAAATGAGCAGTTCTTC. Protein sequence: CASSPWTGGENEQFF.